The 19 T cell receptor beta chains below come from one sample, sequenced in a study of T-cell reconstitution after alpha-beta-depleted transplantation in children. TCRbeta library preparation incorporated unique molecular identifiers. TCRdb processed the PCR reads anew with MiXCR; each CDR3 protein has one entry. The table shows roughly 590,000 distinct CDR3 sequences, with about 15% occurring only once. Sample: PBMCs from the stem cell graft donor, taken from the stem cell graft. These receptors were collected from a human donor who donated a stem cell graft to a child with acute myeloid leukemia.

This clonotype showed up many times. The gene calls are TRBV12-3 or TRBV12-4 and TRBJ1-4; D is ambiguous. The V gene lost 6 bases and the J gene lost 2 bases, with 10 bases spanning the gap. The CDR3 covers 14 residues. CDR3 sequence: CASSPAWTNEKLFF. The CDR3 bases are TGTGCCAGCAGCCCGGCGTGGACTAATGAAAAACTGTTTTTT.

This clonotype was observed many times. The CDR3 does not end in the conserved phenylalanine or tryptophan, so this is likely a read error. The limits of the CDR3 on the DNA are not certain, so only TCRdb's listed CDR3 is given. The rearrangement links TRBV29-1 to TRBJ2-5. CDR1 SQVTM and CDR2 ANQGSEA come from the germline V gene. Termini included, the CDR3 measures 12 amino acids. The CDR3 sequence: CSVESWVLISFL.

This clonotype was observed a few times. V is TRBV5-1 and J is TRBJ2-5; D may correspond to TRBD1 or TRBD2 (6 bases each). CDR3 length: 14 amino acids. V shed 7 bases and J shed 3 bases, with 16 bases lying between them. Germline V gene data show CDR1 as SGHRS and CDR2 as YFSETQ. CDR3 loop: CASCCRGEKETQYF. The DNA of the CDR3 is TGCGCCAGCTGCTGTAGGGGGGAAAAAGAGACCCAGTACTTC.

This clonotype was detected only a few times. V and J are TRBV7-2 and TRBJ2-2, with TRBD2 matching 10 bases. Trimming cost V 4 bases and J 6 bases; bases outside gene matches: 8. Per germline, CDR1 SGHTA and CDR2 FQGNSA. The CDR3 totals 16 residues. CDR3 region: CASSWSGGASAGELFF. CDR3 sequence (DNA): TGTGCCAGCAGCTGGAGCGGGGGGGCGTCGGCCGGGGAGCTGTTTTTT. Full variable domain (rest looked up from reference TRBV7-2 and TRBJ2-2): GAGVSQSPSNKVTEKGKDVELRCDPISGHTALYWYRQSLGQGLEFLIYFQGNSAPDKSGLPSDRFSAERTGGSVSTLTIQRTQQEDSAVYLCASSWSGGASAGELFFGEGSRLTVL.

The gene calls are TRBV29-1 and TRBJ2-2; 7 bases fit TRBD2. CDR1 is SQVTM and CDR2 is ANQGSEA in the germline V gene. CDR3 length equals 14 residues. The J segment lost 2 bases and the V segment lost 7 bases, leaving 7 bases of the junction unmatched. CDR3 loop: CSARGGQNTGELFF. CDR3 in DNA: TGCAGCGCTAGGGGAGGGCAAAACACCGGGGAGCTGTTTTTT.

This clonotype was recorded many times. This rearrangement joins TRBV20-1 to TRBJ2-3; TRBD2 agrees at 11 bases. This CDR3 contains 17 residues. Looked up from germline, CDR1 is DFQATT and CDR2 is SNEGSKA (reference sequence). The junction had 13 bases not matched to a gene; V was cut back by 5 bases and J by 3 bases. This CDR3 reads CSAWIPGLAVPTDTQYF. The CDR3 DNA reads TGCAGTGCTTGGATTCCGGGACTAGCGGTTCCTACAGATACGCAGTATTTT.

In this sample, this clonotype turned up many times. The chain recombines TRBV20-1 with TRBJ1-6; 9 bases fit TRBD1. CDR1 and CDR2 from the germline V gene are DFQATT and SNEGSKA (reference sequence). The V gene end was trimmed by 3 bases and the J gene end by 5 bases; junction bases not matched to a gene: 2. CDR3 length: 14 amino acids. Written as DNA, the CDR3 is TGCAGTGCTAGGGGGGACAGGGATAATTCACCCCTCCACTTT. It codes for CSARGDRDNSPLHF.

This clonotype was seen repeatedly, ten times or more. The chain links TRBV20-1 to TRBJ2-3; the D is unclear. Trimming removed 0 bases from V and 11 bases from J, with 18 bases in between. Germline values: CDR1 DFQATT, CDR2 SNEGSKA (reference sequence). The CDR3 totals 14 residues. This CDR3 is CSARDLGLPTLQYF. The CDR3 nucleotides are TGCAGTGCTAGAGATCTAGGGCTGCCCACCTTGCAGTATTTT.

The chain carries TRBV2 and TRBJ2-3; D is unresolved. Germline V gene data show CDR1 as SNHLY and CDR2 as FYNNEI. There are 15 residues in the CDR3. The V end was cut by 3 bases, the J end by 0 bases, with 10 bases between. This chain's CDR3 is CASSDGDSSTDTQYF. The CDR3 coding sequence is TGTGCCAGCAGTGACGGAGACTCTAGCACAGATACGCAGTATTTT. Using reference TRBV2 and TRBJ2-3 for the parts outside the CDR3, the full variable domain is EPEVTQTPSHQVTQMGQEVILRCVPISNHLYFYWYRQILGQKVEFLVSFYNNEISEKSEIFDDQFSVERPDGSNFTLKIRSTKLEDSAMYFCASSDGDSSTDTQYFGPGTRLTVL.

This clonotype was picked up many times. The chain combines TRBV29-1 with TRBJ2-2; D not resolved. This CDR3 comprises 11 residues. Trimming left V 6 bases short and J 6 bases short, with 8 bases between. Germline V gene lookup returns CDR1 SQVTM and CDR2 ANQGSEA. The CDR3 reads CSVRSAGELFF. CDR3 DNA sequence: TGCAGCGTCCGGAGCGCCGGGGAGCTGTTTTTT.

This clonotype was seen repeatedly, ten times or more. The chain has TRBV5-6 and TRBJ1-1, with D possibly matching TRBD1 (5 bases). The germline CDR1 and CDR2 sequences are SGHDT and YYEEEE. The germline V and J ends were trimmed by 1 base and 0 bases, with 13 bases remaining between them. This CDR3 comprises 16 residues. The CDR3 region is CASSLPAGTLNTEAFF. CDR3 DNA: TGTGCCAGCAGCTTGCCAGCCGGGACCTTGAACACTGAAGCTTTCTTT. The whole variable domain, filled in from reference TRBV5-6 and TRBJ1-1, reads DAGVTQSPTHLIKTRGQQVTLRCSPKSGHDTVSWYQQALGQGPQFIFQYYEEEERQRGNFPDRFSGHQFPNYSSELNVNALLLGDSALYLCASSLPAGTLNTEAFFGQGTRLTVV.

The chain has TRBV23-1 and TRBJ2-5; possible D gene TRBD2, 7 bases. TRBV23-1 is marked as an open reading frame, function uncertain. The CDR3 has 16 amino acids. V lost 3 bases to trimming and J lost 6 bases, with 20 bases between them. The CDR3 here is CASSHRKIRGGKTQYF. For the CDR3, the DNA is TGCGCCAGCAGTCACCGTAAAATCAGGGGAGGGAAGACCCAGTACTTC.

This chain joins TRBV7-2 and TRBJ2-3, with TRBD2 matching over 9 bases. The CDR3 totals 17 residues. Germline V gene data show CDR1 as SGHTA and CDR2 as FQGNSA. V trimming: 2 bases; J trimming: 1 base; junction bases outside the gene matches: 7. The CDR3 here is CASSLSRGGAGTDTQYF. For the CDR3, the DNA is TGTGCCAGCAGCTTATCCCGCGGGGGGGCAGGCACAGATACGCAGTATTTT.

This clonotype was seen only a few times. This chain links TRBV11-1 with TRBJ2-3; the D gene is possibly TRBD1 (6 bases). The V gene lost 6 bases and the J gene lost 0 bases, with 25 bases spanning the gap. The CDR3 runs to 19 residues. Germline CDR1 and CDR2: SGHAT and FQDESV (reference sequence). The CDR3 protein is CASRSTPLYGQSSTDTQYF. CDR3 sequence (DNA): TGTGCCAGCAGATCTACCCCCCTATACGGACAGTCTAGCACAGATACGCAGTATTTT.

The chain combines TRBV15 with TRBJ2-7, with D tentatively TRBD1 (6 bases). The CDR3 spans 13 residues. The V gene's germline CDR1 is LNHNV and CDR2 YYDKDF (reference sequence). The CDR3 here is CAISRVEGDEQYV. CDR3 bases: TGTGCCATCAGCAGAGTTGAGGGGGACGAGCAGTACGTC.

This clonotype has a count of ten or more. This chain uses TRBV5-5 with TRBJ1-2, with 9 bases identical to TRBD1. Germline V gene sequence: CDR1 SGHKS, CDR2 YYEKEE (reference sequence). There are 15 residues in the CDR3. V dropped 4 bases and J dropped 4; count of bases not matched to a gene: 8. The CDR3 loop reads CASSPSGQGAYGYTF. DNA for the CDR3: TGTGCCAGCAGCCCATCGGGACAGGGAGCCTATGGCTACACCTTC.

This clonotype came up many times. The chain uses TRBV29-1 and TRBJ1-1; the D is unclear. Germline values: CDR1 SQVTM, CDR2 ANQGSEA. The CDR3 spans 10 residues. With 1 base removed from V and 5 bases from J, the gap between germline ends came to 2 bases. The chain's CDR3 is CSVEGTEAFF. The CDR3, as DNA: TGCAGCGTTGAAGGAACTGAAGCTTTCTTT. Full variable domain (rest looked up from reference TRBV29-1 and TRBJ1-1): SAVISQKPSRDICQRGTSLTIQCQVDSQVTMMFWYRQQPGQSLTLIATANQGSEATYESGFVIDKFPISRPNLTFSTLTVSNMSPEDSSIYLCSVEGTEAFFGQGTRLTVV.

This clonotype was recorded many times. The J gene is TRBJ2-1, the V gene TRBV29-1; D possibly matches TRBD1 or TRBD2 (6 bases each). This CDR3 contains 14 residues. V was trimmed by 3 bases and J by 15 bases, leaving 24 bases between them. Germline CDR1 reads SQVTM; CDR2 reads ANQGSEA. The CDR3 is CSVEDPWAGHRAFF. CDR3 coding DNA: TGCAGCGTTGAGGACCCCTGGGCGGGACACCGGGCGTTCTTC.

This clonotype was recorded many times. The chain is built from TRBV29-1 and TRBJ2-5; D is perhaps TRBD1 (6 bases). In germline, CDR1 is SQVTM, CDR2 ANQGSEA. V was cut by 4 bases and J by 5 bases, with 14 bases left in between. CDR3 size: 13 residues. The CDR3 reads CSVVSGDKETQYF. The DNA for the CDR3 is TGCAGCGTTGTATCAGGGGATAAGGAGACCCAGTACTTC.